This TCR beta chain was documented in a study of control samples from healthy donors and cancer patients. V dropped 7 bases and J dropped 2; count of bases not matched to a gene: 12. The CDR3 contains 18 residues. Germline V lookup: CDR1 GTSNPN, CDR2 SVGIG (reference sequence). Using immunoSEQ multiplex PCR, the repertoire was profiled, and TCRdb retains in-frame clones only, with some absent. The table includes fewer than 200,000 clones, just under 95% detected once. J is TRBJ2-4 and V is TRBV30; 15 nucleotides align to TRBD2. This TCR came from a woman aged 60-75 years in good health. Sequenced sample: blood. The CDR3 reads CAYQRTSGGARPKNIQYF. The DNA of the CDR3 is TGTGCCTACCAAAGGACTAGCGGGGGGGCCAGACCCAAAAACATTCAGTACTTC.